Listed below are T cell receptor beta chains from one sample, sequenced in a study of OX40 agonist ivuxolimab in advanced cancers. The assay was immunoSEQ multiplex PCR, and TCRdb's table has in-frame clones only and misses some. The sample records about 83,000 clones, roughly 85% being singletons. Sequencing used CD4+ or CD8+ T cells sorted from blood, obtained in a trial of the OX40 agonist ivuxolimab. The receptors here all came from an adult with an advanced solid tumor such as melanoma, head and neck, liver or kidney cancer. CDR3s leave out the opening cysteine and the closing phenylalanine or tryptophan. The order of the fields is V gene, D gene, J gene, CDR3 protein. D genes are given only for firm matches.

>TRBV4-2|TRBD1|TRBJ2-6
ASSQGQGNSGANVLT
>TRBV7-3|NA|TRBJ2-3
ASSPSGRTSDTQY
>TRBV19|NA|TRBJ2-6
ASRDSQFSGANVLT
>TRBV7-7|TRBD1|TRBJ2-5
ASSSVDRGETQY
>TRBV5-1|NA|TRBJ2-5
ASSSVPGSETQY
>TRBV10-2|TRBD1|TRBJ2-3
ASAGQVSRTDTQY
>TRBV6-6|NA|TRBJ1-5
ASSYSAGADQPQH
>TRBV7-2|NA|TRBJ1-1
ASGTRPVRGNTEAF
>TRBV23-1|TRBD1|TRBJ2-1
ASSPLSRQGPGYNEQF
>TRBV7-9|NA|TRBJ1-2
ASSSSISSYT
>TRBV11-2|NA|TRBJ2-1
ASSLDLGRQQF
>TRBV6-1|NA|TRBJ2-3
ASTERAGYTDTQY
>TRBV4-1|NA|TRBJ1-2
ASSQGPGSGGYT
>TRBV21-1|NA|TRBJ1-2
ASSKERSGGVGGYT
>TRBV18|TRBD1|TRBJ2-3
ASSSYGQGGVRDTQY
>TRBV30|NA|TRBJ1-1
AWSVFRVVGAF
>TRBV6-1|TRBD2|TRBJ2-1
ASSASGTSGGAYNEQF
>TRBV6-5|NA|TRBJ1-2
ASSLTGADGYT
>TRBV6-4|TRBD1|TRBJ1-5
ASSDSQGIGQPQH
>TRBV28|TRBD1|TRBJ2-7
ASSRGSYEQY
>TRBV19|TRBD2|TRBJ2-3
ASSIGGLNALAGGASSTDTQY
>TRBV7-2|NA|TRBJ2-7
ASSLVEGGVYEQY
>TRBV7-9|NA|TRBJ1-1
ASSLTGFTEAF
>TRBV7-8|TRBD2|TRBJ2-3
ASSLSRGVGTDTQY
>TRBV7-8|NA|TRBJ1-4
ASSLAQLPGPTEKLF
>TRBV29-1|NA|TRBJ1-2
SDGTVGGYT
>TRBV29-1|TRBD1|TRBJ2-1
SVDRGRGSYNEQF
>TRBV5-6|TRBD1|TRBJ1-4
ASSLLGQGGEKLF
>TRBV5-4|NA|TRBJ2-7
ASSWREQVPYEQY
>TRBV7-9|NA|TRBJ2-7
ASSAAPYEQY
>TRBV5-8|TRBD1|TRBJ1-1
ASTRRDSFEAF
>TRBV30|NA|TRBJ2-2
AWVDRSFTTGELF
>TRBV14|NA|TRBJ2-1
ASSSGGRIQF
>TRBV7-3|TRBD2|TRBJ2-3
ASIRASGDHSTDTQY
>TRBV25-1|NA|TRBJ1-2
ASSETGIYGYT
>TRBV6-5|TRBD1|TRBJ1-5
ASSYRQGNQPQH
>TRBV29-1|NA|TRBJ1-5
SVGDVNQPQH
>TRBV7-8|TRBD1|TRBJ2-7
ASSLSQQGASGQY
>TRBV7-6|TRBD2|TRBJ2-1
ASSLSISGGPGPEQF
>TRBV5-4|TRBD1|TRBJ1-2
AGRNMKDRGYGYT
>TRBV9|TRBD2|TRBJ2-2
ASSPPGGGANWGNTGELF
>TRBV21-1|NA|TRBJ2-3
ASSKAVPGRTDTQY
>TRBV4-2|NA|TRBJ1-2
ASSQVSDASQGYT
>TRBV7-3|TRBD1|TRBJ2-7
ASSSGQSTEQY
>TRBV6-5|NA|TRBJ2-1
ASSYSTRLVVEQF
>TRBV30|NA|TRBJ1-6
AWRTQRNSYNSPLH
>TRBV2|NA|TRBJ1-1
ASSEDINTEAF
>TRBV10-2|NA|TRBJ1-2
ASSDEGSNYGYT
>TRBV7-9|TRBD1|NA
ASSKQGVDSYEQY
>TRBV14|NA|TRBJ2-3
ASSQGPQSTDTQY
>TRBV10-2|TRBD2|TRBJ2-7
ASSPRSGGISYEQY
>TRBV7-2|NA|TRBJ2-2
ASSLGGTTGELF
>TRBV14|NA|TRBJ2-3
ASSQEAYTQY
>TRBV5-4|TRBD2|TRBJ2-3
ASSWTSVGPDTQY
>TRBV7-2|TRBD2|TRBJ2-7
ASSLGLAVYEQY